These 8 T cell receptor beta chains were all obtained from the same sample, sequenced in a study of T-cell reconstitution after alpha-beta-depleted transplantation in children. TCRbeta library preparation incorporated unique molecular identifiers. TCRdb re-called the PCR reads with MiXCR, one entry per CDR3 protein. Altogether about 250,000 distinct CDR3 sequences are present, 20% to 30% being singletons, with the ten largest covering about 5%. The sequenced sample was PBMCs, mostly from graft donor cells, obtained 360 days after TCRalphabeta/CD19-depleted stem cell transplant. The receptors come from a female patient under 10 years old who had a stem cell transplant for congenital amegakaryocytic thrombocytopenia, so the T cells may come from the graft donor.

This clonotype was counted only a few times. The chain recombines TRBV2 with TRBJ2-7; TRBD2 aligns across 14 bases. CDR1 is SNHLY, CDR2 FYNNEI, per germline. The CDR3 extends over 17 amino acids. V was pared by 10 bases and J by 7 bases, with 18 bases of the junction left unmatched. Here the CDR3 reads CATTGQGETSGREEQYF. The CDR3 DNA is TGTGCCACCACGGGACAGGGGGAGACTAGCGGGAGGGAGGAGCAGTACTTC.

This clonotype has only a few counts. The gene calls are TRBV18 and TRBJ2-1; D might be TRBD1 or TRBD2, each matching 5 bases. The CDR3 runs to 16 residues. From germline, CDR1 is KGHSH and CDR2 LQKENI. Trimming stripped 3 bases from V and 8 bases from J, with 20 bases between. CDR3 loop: CASSPPAGTRHHEQFF. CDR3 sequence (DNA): TGTGCCAGCTCACCCCCGGCCGGGACCCGCCACCATGAGCAGTTCTTC.

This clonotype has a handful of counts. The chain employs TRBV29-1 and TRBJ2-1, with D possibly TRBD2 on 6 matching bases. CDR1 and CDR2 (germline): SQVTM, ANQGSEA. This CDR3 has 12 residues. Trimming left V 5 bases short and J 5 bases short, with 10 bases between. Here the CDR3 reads CSVFAGHNEQFF. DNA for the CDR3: TGCAGCGTTTTCGCGGGGCACAATGAGCAGTTCTTC.

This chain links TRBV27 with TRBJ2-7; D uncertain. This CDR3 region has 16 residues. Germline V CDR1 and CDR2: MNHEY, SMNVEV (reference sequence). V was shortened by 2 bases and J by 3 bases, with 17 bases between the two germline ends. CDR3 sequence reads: CASSLGQAPAVYEQYF. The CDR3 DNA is TGTGCCAGCAGTTTAGGCCAGGCCCCAGCAGTCTACGAGCAGTACTTC.

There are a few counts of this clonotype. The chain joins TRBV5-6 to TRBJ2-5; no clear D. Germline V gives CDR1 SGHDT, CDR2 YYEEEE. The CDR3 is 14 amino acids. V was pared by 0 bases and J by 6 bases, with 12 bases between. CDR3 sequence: CASSLVPGTKTQYF. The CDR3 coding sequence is TGTGCCAGCAGCTTGGTACCGGGCACAAAGACCCAGTACTTC.

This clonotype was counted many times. The CDR3 loop is CASSRGTEAFF. CDR3 coding DNA: TGTGCCAGCAGCAGGGGAACTGAAGCTTTCTTT. The chain couples TRBV9 to TRBJ1-1; D perhaps matches TRBD1 (5 bases). Germline V gene lookup returns CDR1 SGDLS and CDR2 YYNGEE. The CDR3 runs to 11 residues. Trimming shortened V by 4 bases and J by 5 bases, and 6 bases separated the two germline ends.

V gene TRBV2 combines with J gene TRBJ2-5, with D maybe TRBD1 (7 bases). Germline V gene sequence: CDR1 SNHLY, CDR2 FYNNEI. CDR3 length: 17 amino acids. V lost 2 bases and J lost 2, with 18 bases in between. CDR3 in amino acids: CASSEYGRDRIQETQYF. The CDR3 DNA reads TGTGCCAGCAGTGAATATGGGCGGGACAGAATTCAAGAGACCCAGTACTTC.

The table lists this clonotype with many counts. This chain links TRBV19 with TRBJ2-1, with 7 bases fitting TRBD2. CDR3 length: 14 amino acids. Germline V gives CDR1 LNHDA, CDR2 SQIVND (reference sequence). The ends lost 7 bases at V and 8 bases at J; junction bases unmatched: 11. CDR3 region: CASKGRAGSYEQFF. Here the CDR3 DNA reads TGTGCCAGTAAAGGTCGAGCGGGAAGTTATGAGCAGTTCTTC.